The subject of this entry is one T cell receptor beta chain. A junction end diverges from the germline sequence, so it may reflect a read error. Generated by immunoSEQ multiplex PCR, the TCRdb table keeps only in-frame clones and is missing some. In the table there are more than 65,000 clones, approximately 84% of which are singletons. Germline V gene lookup returns CDR1 SGDLS and CDR2 YYNGEE. The CDR3 runs to 13 residues. This sample stems from a study of OX40 agonist ivuxolimab in advanced cancers. The wider study: At doses from 0.01 to 10 mg/kg, patients were given intravenous ivuxolimab every 2 weeks. Prior anti-PD-1, anti-PD-L1 or anti-CTLA-4 therapy did not bar entry, and less than 50% had some.

The V call is TRBV9, the J call TRBJ1-2; the D is unclear. The receptor was derived from an adult with an advanced solid tumor such as melanoma, head and neck, liver or kidney cancer. The sequenced sample was CD4+ or CD8+ T cells sorted from blood, obtained in a trial of the OX40 agonist ivuxolimab. CDR3 amino acids: CASSPRTVYSYTF. For the CDR3, the DNA is TGTGCCAGCAGCCCAAGGACGGTCTATAGCTACACCTTC.